The clone carrying this TCR beta chain was observed a few times. Antigen specificity is unknown. This sample is part of a study of identical twins. Study-wide results and caveats: Part of the zero-insertion signal could reflect confounding by invariant MAIT and iNKT cells.

Per germline, CDR1 LGHDT and CDR2 YNNKEL (reference sequence). The trim removed 2 bases at V and 7 bases at J, leaving 3 bases unmatched. The CDR3 runs to 14 residues. One entry per CDR3 protein results from TCRdb running MiXCR on the 5' RACE reads. The sample consists of 500,000 to 650,000 distinct CDR3 sequences, about 7.6% of them appearing once. The sample was also linked to a second study, of yellow fever vaccine responses in identical twins.

This receptor was taken from a woman under 30 in good health. Sequences were obtained from PBMCs. The chain employs TRBV3-1 and TRBJ2-1, with TRBD2 identical over 9 bases. Here the CDR3 DNA reads TGTGCCAGCAGCCAAATAGCGGGAGAAAATGAGCAGTTCTTC. Translation gives CASSQIAGENEQFF.